These 17 T cell receptor beta chains were sequenced from one sample in a study of blood T cell repertoires in COVID-19. The table came from immunoSEQ multiplex PCR; TCRdb's copy has only in-frame clones and leaves some out. The table includes fewer than 350,000 clones, 85% to 90% detected once. What was sequenced was peripheral blood. These receptors were obtained from a woman aged 25 to 45 with COVID-19, enrolled during active disease.

This clone was detected a few times. The CDR3 loop is CASVRQGGAFF. The CDR3 DNA sequence: TGTGCCAGCGTCAGGCAGGGTGGGGCTTTCTTT. The chain recombines TRBV2 with TRBJ1-1; D may be TRBD1 (5 bases). The germline V gene has CDR1 SNHLY and CDR2 FYNNEI. The CDR3 is 11 residues long. Between the trimmed V and J ends, which lost 8 bases and 11 bases, there was a span of 15 bases.

The V gene is TRBV2, the J gene TRBJ1-1; D is undetermined. V was shortened by 3 bases and J by 5 bases, with 10 bases between the two germline ends. This CDR3 has 13 amino acids. CDR1 is SNHLY and CDR2 is FYNNEI in the germline V gene. Here the CDR3 DNA reads TGTGCCAGCAGTGACCCCCTCAGAACTGAAGCTTTCTTT. It specifies CASSDPLRTEAFF.

The rearrangement uses TRBV5-5 and TRBJ2-7; 11 positions agree with TRBD1. CDR1 is SGHKS, CDR2 YYEKEE, per germline (reference sequence). This CDR3 spans 16 amino acids. V lost 2 bases, J lost 2 bases, and 6 bases stayed unmatched. CDR3 loop: CASSFSGTGGTYEQYF. DNA of the CDR3: TGTGCCAGCAGCTTTTCCGGGACAGGGGGAACCTACGAGCAGTACTTC.

The genes are TRBV19 and TRBJ2-7, with a weak D call TRBD2 (5 bases). Germline lookup yields CDR1 LNHDA and CDR2 SQIVND (reference sequence). V was clipped by 3 bases and J by 3 bases, with 9 bases between them. The CDR3 is 13 amino acids. Here the CDR3 reads CASSITGFYEQYF. CDR3 bases: TGTGCCAGTAGTATTACGGGGTTCTACGAGCAGTACTTC.

V is TRBV27 and J is TRBJ2-1; TRBD2 matches 9 bases. This CDR3 has 16 residues. Germline loops: CDR1 MNHEY, CDR2 SMNVEV (reference sequence). V gave up 7 bases and J gave up 6 bases; unmatched junction bases: 13. The DNA of the CDR3 is TGTGCCAGCACCTCACCCTATGCGGGGGGGCGCAATGAGCAGTTCTTC. Protein sequence: CASTSPYAGGRNEQFF.

This chain joins TRBV18 and TRBJ1-2; D ambiguous. The ends were cut back, 3 bases at V and 4 bases at J, with 9 bases in the middle. Germline CDR1 KGHSH, CDR2 LQKENI. This CDR3 comprises 13 residues. The CDR3 region is CASSPQVIYGYTF. CDR3 nucleotides: TGTGCCAGCTCACCTCAGGTCATCTATGGCTACACCTTC. Full variable domain (remainder filled in from reference TRBV18 and TRBJ1-2): NAGVMQNPRHLVRRRGQEARLRCSPMKGHSHVYWYRQLPEEGLKFMVYLQKENIIDESGMPKERFSAEFPKEGPSILRIQQVVRGDSAAYFCASSPQVIYGYTFGSGTRLTVV.

V usage is TRBV11-2 and J usage is TRBJ2-1, with TRBD2 identical over 8 bases. The CDR3 has 16 residues. J gave up 5 bases and V 5 bases, and 11 bases lay outside the gene matches. Germline V gene data show CDR1 as SGHAT and CDR2 as FQNNGV. The CDR3 DNA reads as TGTGCCAGCAGCCCTTCACGGGGGGGCGGGAACAATGAGCAGTTCTTC. Its translation is CASSPSRGGGNNEQFF.

This clone was detected a few times. This chain uses TRBV7-8 with TRBJ1-1; 9 bases line up with TRBD1. Germline assignment: CDR1 SGHVS and CDR2 FQNEAQ. V shed 5 bases, J shed 1 base, and the junction held 8 bases outside the gene matches. The CDR3 is made up of 16 amino acids. CDR3 in amino acids: CASSETGTGWNTEAFF. In DNA, the CDR3 is TGTGCCAGCAGCGAAACCGGGACAGGGTGGAACACTGAAGCTTTCTTT.

The chain carries TRBV7-9 and TRBJ2-5; D remains unclear. Germline CDR1 SEHNR, CDR2 FQNEAQ (reference sequence). This CDR3 is built from 13 residues. The V end was cut by 0 bases, the J end by 5 bases, with 7 bases between. This CDR3 is CASSLALRETQYF. CDR3 sequence (DNA): TGTGCCAGCAGCTTAGCGCTACGCGAGACCCAGTACTTC.

The genes are TRBV2 and TRBJ1-2; 10 bases line up with TRBD1. The CDR3 loop spans 15 amino acids. The J segment lost 8 bases and the V segment lost 6 bases, leaving 12 bases of the junction unmatched. The germline CDR1 and CDR2 sequences are SNHLY and FYNNEI. This CDR3 is CASREDRGFLRGYTF. In DNA, the CDR3 is TGTGCCAGCAGGGAGGACAGGGGGTTCCTGAGGGGCTACACCTTC.

This clone has only one observation. J is TRBJ2-3 and V is TRBV7-9; weak D call: TRBD2 (6 bases). Germline assignment: CDR1 SEHNR and CDR2 FQNEAQ (reference sequence). Trimming pared 2 bases from V and 2 bases from J, leaving 8 bases between. CDR3 size: 14 residues. The DNA for the CDR3 is TGTGCCAGCAGCTTAACTAGCACCACAGATACGCAGTATTTT. It specifies CASSLTSTTDTQYF.

This clone came up a few times. The CDR3 DNA reads as TGTGCCAGCAGCTTCCTGGGTGGAGACACAGATACGCAGTATTTT. It encodes CASSFLGGDTDTQYF. The chain carries TRBV5-4 and TRBJ2-3; the D is unclear. The germline V gene encodes CDR1 SGHNT and CDR2 YYREEE (reference sequence). This CDR3 is built from 15 residues. V was clipped by 2 bases and J by 2 bases, with 12 bases between them.

V usage is TRBV4-1 and J usage is TRBJ1-4; D is uncertain. Per the germline V gene, CDR1 is MGHRA and CDR2 is YSYEKL. This CDR3 contains 13 residues. V shed 2 bases and J shed 7 bases, with 8 bases lying between them. CDR3 region: CASSQPWPEKLFF. The CDR3 DNA follows: TGCGCCAGCAGCCAACCCTGGCCTGAAAAACTGTTTTTT.

This clone appeared once. The chain carries TRBV19 and TRBJ1-6; 8 bases fit TRBD1. This CDR3 spans 12 amino acids. Germline values: CDR1 LNHDA, CDR2 SQIVND (reference sequence). J lost 10 bases, V lost 8 bases, and 4 bases had no gene match. This CDR3 reads CASSGGISPLHF. For the CDR3, the DNA is TGTGCCAGTTCAGGGGGCATCTCACCCCTCCACTTT.

The chain uses TRBV11-2 and TRBJ2-7; 7 bases fit TRBD1. V shed 4 bases, J shed 3 bases, and the junction held 6 bases outside the gene matches. CDR1 and CDR2 from the germline V gene are SGHAT and FQNNGV. This CDR3 is built from 14 residues. The CDR3 spells CASSWGWDSYEQYF. CDR3 nucleotides: TGTGCCAGCAGCTGGGGATGGGACAGCTACGAGCAGTACTTC.

This rearrangement joins TRBV19 to TRBJ1-1; maybe TRBD1 (5 bases). Germline CDR1 reads LNHDA; CDR2 reads SQIVND (reference sequence). V was trimmed by 3 bases and J by 5 bases, leaving 13 bases between them. CDR3 length: 14 amino acids. CDR3: CASSINGARTEAFF. In nucleotides, the CDR3 is TGTGCCAGTAGTATCAATGGGGCTCGGACTGAAGCTTTCTTT.

This clone turned up a few times. The chain uses TRBV10-1 and TRBJ2-7; TRBD1 agrees at 7 bases. The CDR3 sequence is 15 residues long. Germline loops: CDR1 WNHNN, CDR2 SYGVQD (reference sequence). J lost 1 base, V lost 5 bases, and 8 bases had no gene match. CDR3: CASSFDREGSYEQYF. The DNA of the CDR3 is TGCGCCAGCAGTTTCGACAGGGAAGGGTCCTACGAGCAGTACTTC.